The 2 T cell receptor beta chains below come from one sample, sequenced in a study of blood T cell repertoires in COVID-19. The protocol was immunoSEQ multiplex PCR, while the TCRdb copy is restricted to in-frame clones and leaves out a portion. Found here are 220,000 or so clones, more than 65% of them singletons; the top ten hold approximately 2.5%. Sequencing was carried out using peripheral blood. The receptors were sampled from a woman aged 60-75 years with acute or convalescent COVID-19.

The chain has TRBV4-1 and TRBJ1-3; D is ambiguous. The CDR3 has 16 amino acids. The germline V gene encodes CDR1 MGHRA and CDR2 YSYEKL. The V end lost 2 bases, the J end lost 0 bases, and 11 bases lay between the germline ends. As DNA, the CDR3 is TGCGCCAGCAGCCAAACCCACGCAGTCTCTGGAAACACCATATATTTT. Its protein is CASSQTHAVSGNTIYF.

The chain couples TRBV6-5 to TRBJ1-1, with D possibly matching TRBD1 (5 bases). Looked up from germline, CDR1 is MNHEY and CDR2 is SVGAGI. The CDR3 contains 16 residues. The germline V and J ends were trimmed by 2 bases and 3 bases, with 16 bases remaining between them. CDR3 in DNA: TGTGCCAGCAGTTACAAAAAGGGCAGGGCGGACACTGAAGCTTTCTTT. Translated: CASSYKKGRADTEAFF.